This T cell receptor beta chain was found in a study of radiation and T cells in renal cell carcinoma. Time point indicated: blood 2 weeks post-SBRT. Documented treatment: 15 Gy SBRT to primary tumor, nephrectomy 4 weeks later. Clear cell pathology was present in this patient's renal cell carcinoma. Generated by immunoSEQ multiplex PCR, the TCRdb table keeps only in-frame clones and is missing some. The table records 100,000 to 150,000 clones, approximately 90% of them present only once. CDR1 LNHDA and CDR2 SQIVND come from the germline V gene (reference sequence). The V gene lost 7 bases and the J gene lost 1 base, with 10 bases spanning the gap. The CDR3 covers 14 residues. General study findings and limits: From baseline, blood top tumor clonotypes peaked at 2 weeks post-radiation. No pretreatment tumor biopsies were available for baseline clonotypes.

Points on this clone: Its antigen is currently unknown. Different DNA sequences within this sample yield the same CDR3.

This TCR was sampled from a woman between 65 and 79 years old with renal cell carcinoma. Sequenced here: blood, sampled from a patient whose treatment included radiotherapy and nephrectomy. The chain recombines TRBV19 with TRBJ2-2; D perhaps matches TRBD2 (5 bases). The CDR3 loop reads CASTPRGNTGELFF. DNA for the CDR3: TGTGCCAGTACCCCACGGGGGAACACCGGGGAGCTGTTTTTT.